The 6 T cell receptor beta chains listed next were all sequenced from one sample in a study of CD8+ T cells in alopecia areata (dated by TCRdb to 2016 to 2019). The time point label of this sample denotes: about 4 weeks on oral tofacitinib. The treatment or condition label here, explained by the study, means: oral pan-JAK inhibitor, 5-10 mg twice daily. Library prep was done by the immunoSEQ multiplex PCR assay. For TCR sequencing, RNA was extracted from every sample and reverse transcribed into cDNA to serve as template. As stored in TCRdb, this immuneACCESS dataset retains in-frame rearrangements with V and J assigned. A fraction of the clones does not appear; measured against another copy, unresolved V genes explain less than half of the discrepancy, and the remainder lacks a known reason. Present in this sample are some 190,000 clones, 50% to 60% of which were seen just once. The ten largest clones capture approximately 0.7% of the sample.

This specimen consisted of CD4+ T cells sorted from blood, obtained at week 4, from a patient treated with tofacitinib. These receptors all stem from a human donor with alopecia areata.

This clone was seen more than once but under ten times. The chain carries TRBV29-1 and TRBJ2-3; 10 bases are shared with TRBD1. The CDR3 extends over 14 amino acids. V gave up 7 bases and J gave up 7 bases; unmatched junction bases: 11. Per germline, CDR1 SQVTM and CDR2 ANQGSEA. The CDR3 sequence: CSAAGDRGLNTQYF. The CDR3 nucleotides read TGCAGCGCGGCCGGGGACAGGGGATTAAATACGCAGTATTTT.

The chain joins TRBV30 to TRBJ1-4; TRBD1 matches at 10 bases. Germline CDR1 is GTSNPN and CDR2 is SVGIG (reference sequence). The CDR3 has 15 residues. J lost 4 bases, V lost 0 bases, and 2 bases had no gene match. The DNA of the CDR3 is TGTGCCTGGAGTGTGGGACAGGGGATTAATGAAAAACTGTTTTTT. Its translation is CAWSVGQGINEKLFF.

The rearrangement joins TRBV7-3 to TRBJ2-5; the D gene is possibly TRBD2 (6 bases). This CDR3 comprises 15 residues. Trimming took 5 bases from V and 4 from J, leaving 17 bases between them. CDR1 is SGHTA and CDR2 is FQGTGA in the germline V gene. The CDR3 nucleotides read TGTGCCAGCAGCCCAAGGGGCGGGGTCAGAGAGACCCAGTACTTC. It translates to CASSPRGGVRETQYF.

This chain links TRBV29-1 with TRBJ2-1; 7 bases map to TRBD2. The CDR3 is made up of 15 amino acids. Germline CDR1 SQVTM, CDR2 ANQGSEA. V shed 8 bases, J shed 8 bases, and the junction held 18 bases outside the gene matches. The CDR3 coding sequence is TGCAGCCTCGGGGCGGGAGTCGGAAGAGGGGATGAGCAGTTCTTC. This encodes CSLGAGVGRGDEQFF.

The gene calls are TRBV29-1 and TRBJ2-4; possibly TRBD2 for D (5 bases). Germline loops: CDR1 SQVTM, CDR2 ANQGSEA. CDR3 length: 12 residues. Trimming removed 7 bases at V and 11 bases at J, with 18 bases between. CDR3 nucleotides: TGCAGCGCCCGACTGGCCGGGAATGTTCAGTACTTC. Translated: CSARLAGNVQYF.

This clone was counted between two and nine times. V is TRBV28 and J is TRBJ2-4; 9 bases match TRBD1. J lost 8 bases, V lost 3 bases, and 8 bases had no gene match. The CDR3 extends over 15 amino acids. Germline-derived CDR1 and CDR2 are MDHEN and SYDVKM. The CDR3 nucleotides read TGTGCCAGCAGTTTCCCCGGGACAGGGACCGACATTCAGTACTTC. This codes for CASSFPGTGTDIQYF. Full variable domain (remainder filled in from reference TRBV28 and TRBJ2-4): DVKVTQSSRYLVKRTGEKVFLECVQDMDHENMFWYRQDPGLGLRLIYFSYDVKMKEKGDIPEGYSVSREKKERFSLILESASTNQTSMYLCASSFPGTGTDIQYFGAGTRLSVL.